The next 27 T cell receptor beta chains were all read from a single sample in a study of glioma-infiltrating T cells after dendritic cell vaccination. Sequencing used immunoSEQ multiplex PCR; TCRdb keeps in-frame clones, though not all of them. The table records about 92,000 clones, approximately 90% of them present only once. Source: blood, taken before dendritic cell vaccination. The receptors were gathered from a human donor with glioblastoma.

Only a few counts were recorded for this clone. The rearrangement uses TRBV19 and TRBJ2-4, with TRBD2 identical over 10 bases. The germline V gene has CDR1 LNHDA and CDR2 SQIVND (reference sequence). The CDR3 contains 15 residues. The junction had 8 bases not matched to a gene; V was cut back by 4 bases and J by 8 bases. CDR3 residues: CASSRASGGWDIQYF. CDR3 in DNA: TGTGCCAGTAGTAGGGCTAGCGGGGGATGGGACATTCAGTACTTC.

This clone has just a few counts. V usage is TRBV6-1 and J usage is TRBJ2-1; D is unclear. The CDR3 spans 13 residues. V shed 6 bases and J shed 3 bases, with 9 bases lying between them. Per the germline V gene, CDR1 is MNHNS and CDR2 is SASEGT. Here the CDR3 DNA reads TGTGCCAGCAGCTTGAAGAGCTACAATGAGCAGTTCTTC. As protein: CASSLKSYNEQFF.

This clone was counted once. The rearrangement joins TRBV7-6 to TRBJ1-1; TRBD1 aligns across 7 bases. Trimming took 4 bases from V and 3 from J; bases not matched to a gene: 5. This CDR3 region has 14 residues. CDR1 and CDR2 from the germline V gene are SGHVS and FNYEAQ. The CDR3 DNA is TGTGCCAGCAGCTCAGGGGGACAGTACACTGAAGCTTTCTTT. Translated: CASSSGGQYTEAFF.

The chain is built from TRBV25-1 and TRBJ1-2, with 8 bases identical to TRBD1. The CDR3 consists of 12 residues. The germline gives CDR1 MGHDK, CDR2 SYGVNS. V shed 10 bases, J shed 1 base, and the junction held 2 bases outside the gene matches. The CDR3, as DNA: TGTGCCACCACAGGGGGTAACTATGGCTACACCTTC. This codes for CATTGGNYGYTF.

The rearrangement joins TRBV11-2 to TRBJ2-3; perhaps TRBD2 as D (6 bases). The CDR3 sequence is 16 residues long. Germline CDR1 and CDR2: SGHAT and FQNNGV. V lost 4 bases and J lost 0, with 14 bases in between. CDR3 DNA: TGTGCCAGCAGCTCCTATAGCGGTCCTAGCACAGATACGCAGTATTTT. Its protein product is CASSSYSGPSTDTQYF.

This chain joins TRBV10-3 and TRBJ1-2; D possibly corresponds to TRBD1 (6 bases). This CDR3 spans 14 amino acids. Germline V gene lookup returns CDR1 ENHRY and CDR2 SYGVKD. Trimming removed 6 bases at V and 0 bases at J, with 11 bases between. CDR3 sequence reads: CAISTRDTNYGYTF. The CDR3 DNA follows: TGTGCCATCAGCACCCGGGACACTAACTATGGCTACACCTTC.

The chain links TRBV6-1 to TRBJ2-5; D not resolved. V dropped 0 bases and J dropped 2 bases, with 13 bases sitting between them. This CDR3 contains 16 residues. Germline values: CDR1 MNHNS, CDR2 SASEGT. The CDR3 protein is CASSEAAAQPQETQYF. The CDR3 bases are TGTGCCAGCAGTGAAGCGGCAGCGCAACCTCAAGAGACCCAGTACTTC.

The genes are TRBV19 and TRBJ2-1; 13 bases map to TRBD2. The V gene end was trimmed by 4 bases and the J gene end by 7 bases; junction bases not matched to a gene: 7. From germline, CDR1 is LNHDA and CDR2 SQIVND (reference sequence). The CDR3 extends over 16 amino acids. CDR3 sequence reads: CASSKPGLAGVNEQFF. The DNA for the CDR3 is TGTGCCAGTAGTAAGCCCGGACTAGCGGGAGTTAATGAGCAGTTCTTC.

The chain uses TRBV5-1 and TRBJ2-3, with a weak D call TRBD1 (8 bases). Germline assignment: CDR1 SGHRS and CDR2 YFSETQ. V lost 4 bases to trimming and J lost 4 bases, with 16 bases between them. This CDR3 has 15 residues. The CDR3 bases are TGCGCCAGCAGCAACAGGGGGGGGAAAGCAGATACGCAGTATTTT. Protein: CASSNRGGKADTQYF.

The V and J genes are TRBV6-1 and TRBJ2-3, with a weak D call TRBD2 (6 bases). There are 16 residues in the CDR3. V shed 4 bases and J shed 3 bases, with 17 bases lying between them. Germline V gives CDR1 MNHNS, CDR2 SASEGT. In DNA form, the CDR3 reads TGTGCCAGCAGTGCAGTCCTCGGGAGTACAACAGATACGCAGTATTTT. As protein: CASSAVLGSTTDTQYF.

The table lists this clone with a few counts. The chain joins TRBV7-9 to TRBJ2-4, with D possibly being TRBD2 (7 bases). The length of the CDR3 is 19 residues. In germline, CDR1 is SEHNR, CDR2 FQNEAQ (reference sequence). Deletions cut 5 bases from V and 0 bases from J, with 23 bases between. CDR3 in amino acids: CASSTISAPGGLAKNIQYF. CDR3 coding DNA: TGTGCCAGCAGCACCATAAGTGCGCCGGGGGGCCTAGCCAAAAACATTCAGTACTTC.

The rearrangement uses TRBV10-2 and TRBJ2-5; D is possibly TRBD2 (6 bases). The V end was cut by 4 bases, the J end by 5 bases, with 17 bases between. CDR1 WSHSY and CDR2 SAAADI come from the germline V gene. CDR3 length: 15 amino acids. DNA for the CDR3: TGCGCCAGCAGTGGCATCGGGACTCCGCGGGAGACCCAGTACTTC. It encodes CASSGIGTPRETQYF.

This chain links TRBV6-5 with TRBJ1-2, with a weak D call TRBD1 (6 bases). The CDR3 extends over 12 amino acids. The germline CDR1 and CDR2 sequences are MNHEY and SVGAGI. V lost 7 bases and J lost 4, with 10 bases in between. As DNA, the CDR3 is TGTGCCAGCACCAGGGGAAGCTATGGCTACACCTTC. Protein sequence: CASTRGSYGYTF.

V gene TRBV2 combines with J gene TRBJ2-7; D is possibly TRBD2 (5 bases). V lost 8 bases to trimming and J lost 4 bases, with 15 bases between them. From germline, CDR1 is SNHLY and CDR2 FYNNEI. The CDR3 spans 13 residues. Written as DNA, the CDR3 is TGTGCCAGCGCCGGTTCGGGGATTTACGAGCAGTACTTC. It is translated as CASAGSGIYEQYF. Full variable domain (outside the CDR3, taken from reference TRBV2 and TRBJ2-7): EPEVTQTPSHQVTQMGQEVILRCVPISNHLYFYWYRQILGQKVEFLVSFYNNEISEKSEIFDDQFSVERPDGSNFTLKIRSTKLEDSAMYFCASAGSGIYEQYFGPGTRLTVT.

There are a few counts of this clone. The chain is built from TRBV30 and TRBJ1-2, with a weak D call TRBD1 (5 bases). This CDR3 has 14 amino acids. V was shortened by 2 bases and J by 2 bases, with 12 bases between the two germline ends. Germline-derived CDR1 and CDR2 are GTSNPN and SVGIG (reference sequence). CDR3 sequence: CAWSIKAGNYGYTF. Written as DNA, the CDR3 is TGTGCCTGGAGTATAAAAGCAGGGAACTATGGCTACACCTTC.

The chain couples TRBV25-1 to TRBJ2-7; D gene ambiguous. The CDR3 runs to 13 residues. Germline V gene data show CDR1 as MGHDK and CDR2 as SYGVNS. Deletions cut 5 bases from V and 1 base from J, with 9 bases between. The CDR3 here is CASSPSPSYEQYF. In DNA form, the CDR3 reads TGTGCCAGCAGTCCCAGTCCATCCTACGAGCAGTACTTC.

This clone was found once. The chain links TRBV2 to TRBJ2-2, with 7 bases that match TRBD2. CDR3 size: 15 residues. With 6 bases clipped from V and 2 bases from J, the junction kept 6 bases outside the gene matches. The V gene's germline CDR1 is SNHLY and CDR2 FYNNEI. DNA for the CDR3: TGTGCCAGCAGGGAGACTAGCAGAAACACCGGGGAGCTGTTTTTT. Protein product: CASRETSRNTGELFF.

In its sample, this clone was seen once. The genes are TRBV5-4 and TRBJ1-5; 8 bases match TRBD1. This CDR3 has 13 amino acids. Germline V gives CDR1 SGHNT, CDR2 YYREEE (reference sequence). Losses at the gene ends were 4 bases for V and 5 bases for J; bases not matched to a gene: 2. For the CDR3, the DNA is TGTGCCAGCAGCCCGGGACAGGATCAGCCCCAGCATTTT. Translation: CASSPGQDQPQHF.

CDR3 loop: CASSLQQGDEKLFF. CDR3 DNA: TGTGCCAGCAGCTTACAACAGGGAGACGAAAAACTGTTTTTT. This rearrangement joins TRBV7-2 to TRBJ1-4, with TRBD1 as a possible D gene (6 bases). CDR1 is SGHTA, CDR2 FQGNSA, per germline. Trimming cost V 2 bases and J 8 bases, with 12 bases left between them. The CDR3 has 14 residues.

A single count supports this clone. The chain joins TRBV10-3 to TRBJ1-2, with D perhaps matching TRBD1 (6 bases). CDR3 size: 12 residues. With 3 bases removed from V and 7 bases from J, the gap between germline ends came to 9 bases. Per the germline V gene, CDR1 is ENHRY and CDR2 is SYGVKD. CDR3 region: CAISEQGGGYTF. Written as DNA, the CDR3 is TGTGCCATCAGTGAACAGGGTGGTGGCTACACCTTC.

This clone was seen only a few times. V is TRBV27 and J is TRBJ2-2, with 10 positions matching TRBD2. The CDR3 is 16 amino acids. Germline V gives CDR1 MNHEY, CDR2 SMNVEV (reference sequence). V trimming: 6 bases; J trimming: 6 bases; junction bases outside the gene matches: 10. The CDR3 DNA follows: TGTGCCAGCAGCACCGGGACTAGCGTTTATGCCGGGGAGCTGTTTTTT. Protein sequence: CASSTGTSVYAGELFF.

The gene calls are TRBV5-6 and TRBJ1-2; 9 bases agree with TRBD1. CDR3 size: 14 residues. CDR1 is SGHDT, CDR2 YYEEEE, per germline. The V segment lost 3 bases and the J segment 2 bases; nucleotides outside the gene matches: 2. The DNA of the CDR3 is TGTGCCAGCAGCTCGGACAGGGGCAACTATGGCTACACCTTC. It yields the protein CASSSDRGNYGYTF.

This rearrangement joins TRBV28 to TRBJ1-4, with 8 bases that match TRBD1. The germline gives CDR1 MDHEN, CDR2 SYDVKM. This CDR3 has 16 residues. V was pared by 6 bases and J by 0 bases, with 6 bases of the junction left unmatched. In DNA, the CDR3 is TGTGCCAGCAGGTTTGCAGGGGGCACAACTAATGAAAAACTGTTTTTT. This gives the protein CASRFAGGTTNEKLFF.

The CDR3 protein is CASSLGHRDRDVEKLFF. The CDR3 region has the DNA TGCGCCAGCAGCTTGGGACACCGGGACAGGGATGTTGAAAAACTGTTTTTT. This rearrangement joins TRBV5-1 to TRBJ1-4; 9 nucleotides align to TRBD1. The CDR3 runs to 17 residues. Unmatched junction bases numbered 10, after V lost 0 bases and J lost 7 bases. Germline V gene lookup returns CDR1 SGHRS and CDR2 YFSETQ.

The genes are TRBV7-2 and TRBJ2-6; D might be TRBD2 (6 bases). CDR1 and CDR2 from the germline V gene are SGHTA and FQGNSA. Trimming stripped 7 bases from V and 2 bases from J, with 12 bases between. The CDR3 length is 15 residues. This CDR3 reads CASMLGGAGANVLTF. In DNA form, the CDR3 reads TGTGCCAGCATGCTGGGGGGAGCTGGGGCCAACGTCCTGACTTTC.

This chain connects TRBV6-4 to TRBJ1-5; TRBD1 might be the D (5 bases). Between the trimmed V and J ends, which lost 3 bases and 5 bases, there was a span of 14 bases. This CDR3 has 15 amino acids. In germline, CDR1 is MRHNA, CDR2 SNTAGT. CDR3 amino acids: CASSEGPGRHQPQHF. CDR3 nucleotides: TGTGCCAGCAGTGAGGGGCCAGGGCGACATCAGCCCCAGCATTTT.

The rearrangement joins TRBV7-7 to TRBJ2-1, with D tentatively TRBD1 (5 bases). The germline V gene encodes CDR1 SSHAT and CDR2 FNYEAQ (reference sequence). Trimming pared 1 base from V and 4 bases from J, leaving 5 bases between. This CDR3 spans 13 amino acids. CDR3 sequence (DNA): TGTGCCAGCAGCTTAGACAGGTACAATGAGCAGTTCTTC. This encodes CASSLDRYNEQFF.